Below, 15 T cell receptor beta chains from the same sample are listed, as sequenced in a study of OX40 agonist ivuxolimab in advanced cancers. The repertoire was sequenced with immunoSEQ multiplex PCR; TCRdb's copy has only in-frame clones and lacks some. Altogether about 78,000 clones are present, 70% to 85% being singletons, with the ten largest covering roughly 0.41%. Source: CD4+ or CD8+ T cells sorted from blood, taken in a trial of the OX40 agonist ivuxolimab. These receptors all come from an adult with an advanced solid tumor such as melanoma, head and neck, liver or kidney cancer.

The chain uses TRBV5-1 and TRBJ2-5, with 7 bases identical to TRBD2. Trimming removed 0 bases from V and 4 bases from J; junction bases left unmatched: 6. The CDR3 is 15 amino acids. The germline CDR1 and CDR2 sequences are SGHRS and YFSETQ. In nucleotides, the CDR3 is TGCGCCAGCAGCTTGGGAGCGGGGATGGGAGAGACCCAGTACTTC. It encodes CASSLGAGMGETQYF. The full variable domain, in which reference TRBV5-1 and TRBJ2-5 provide the parts outside the CDR3, is KAGVTQTPRYLIKTRGQQVTLSCSPISGHRSVSWYQQTPGQGLQFLFEYFSETQRNKGNFPGRFSGRQFSNSRSEMNVSTLELGDSALYLCASSLGAGMGETQYFGPGTRLLVL.

The gene calls are TRBV6-5 and TRBJ1-1, with 7 bases matching TRBD1. The CDR3 is 15 residues long. The trim removed 7 bases at V and 5 bases at J, leaving 13 bases unmatched. The germline CDR1 and CDR2 sequences are MNHEY and SVGAGI. In nucleotides, the CDR3 is TGTGCCAGCACTTCAACTGCAGGGGGGGGGACTGAAGCTTTCTTT. Its translation is CASTSTAGGGTEAFF.

V usage is TRBV19 and J usage is TRBJ1-2; 8 bases are a match to TRBD1. Germline CDR1 and CDR2: LNHDA and SQIVND (reference sequence). J gave up 2 bases and V 5 bases, and 7 bases lay outside the gene matches. The CDR3 runs 15 residues. This CDR3 is CASSVTGGINYGYTF. CDR3 nucleotide sequence: TGTGCCAGTAGTGTCACAGGGGGGATAAACTATGGCTACACCTTC.

The rearrangement links TRBV29-1 to TRBJ2-3, with TRBD1 matching 8 bases. Germline V lookup: CDR1 SQVTM, CDR2 ANQGSEA. Trimming at V came to 8 bases and at J to 5 bases, leaving 9 bases not matched to a gene. This CDR3 has 13 residues. CDR3: CSPDRVNRDTQYF. DNA of the CDR3: TGCAGCCCGGACAGGGTGAATCGAGATACGCAGTATTTT.

The V gene is TRBV5-5, the J gene TRBJ1-1, with TRBD1 as a possible D gene (6 bases). The V and J ends lost 5 bases and 1 base respectively, with 12 bases between them. Germline V gives CDR1 SGHKS, CDR2 YYEKEE (reference sequence). The CDR3 spans 14 residues. The CDR3 is CASSQGHRNTEAFF. DNA of the CDR3: TGTGCCAGCAGTCAGGGACACAGGAACACTGAAGCTTTCTTT.

The V call is TRBV10-3, the J call TRBJ2-7; D unresolved. CDR1 and CDR2 from the germline V gene are ENHRY and SYGVKD. The CDR3 is 11 residues long. V was shortened by 5 bases and J by 3 bases, with 5 bases between the two germline ends. The CDR3 is CAISPGYEQYV. For the CDR3, the DNA is TGTGCCATCAGTCCCGGCTACGAGCAGTACGTC.

The chain has TRBV9 and TRBJ1-1; D may be TRBD1 (5 bases). Germline V lookup: CDR1 SGDLS, CDR2 YYNGEE. V was clipped by 6 bases and J by 4 bases, with 19 bases between them. The CDR3 loop spans 15 amino acids. This CDR3 reads CASTPGGTSPTEAFF. The CDR3 DNA reads as TGTGCCAGCACCCCGGGGGGGACCAGTCCCACTGAAGCTTTCTTT.

The chain uses TRBV19 and TRBJ1-6; 7 positions match TRBD1. V was pared by 6 bases and J by 4 bases, with 6 bases of the junction left unmatched. Germline CDR1 and CDR2: LNHDA and SQIVND (reference sequence). There are 15 residues in the CDR3. The CDR3 region has the DNA TGTGCCAGTAGCCAGGGACAGATGTATAATTCACCCCTCCACTTT. The encoded protein is CASSQGQMYNSPLHF.

This clone has only a few counts. V and J are TRBV6-1 and TRBJ1-5, with a possible D match to TRBD1 (5 bases). CDR3 length: 14 residues. Trimming took 4 bases from V and 3 from J, leaving 10 bases between them. Looked up from germline, CDR1 is MNHNS and CDR2 is SASEGT. The CDR3 DNA is TGTGCCAGCAGTGCCGGGACTGCCAATCAGCCCCAGCATTTT. Translating it yields CASSAGTANQPQHF.

V gene TRBV7-2 combines with J gene TRBJ1-2; D is unclear. The V end lost 2 bases, the J end lost 5 bases, and 12 bases lay between the germline ends. The CDR3 covers 14 residues. Germline loops: CDR1 SGHTA, CDR2 FQGNSA. DNA of the CDR3: TGTGCCAGCAGCTTAAAACGGGAATCGTATGGCTACACCTTC. This translates into CASSLKRESYGYTF.

This sequence joins TRBV6-5 and TRBJ1-3, with D possibly being TRBD1 (5 bases). The CDR3 runs 14 residues. Looked up from germline, CDR1 is MNHEY and CDR2 is SVGAGI. V lost 6 bases to trimming and J lost 1 base, with 10 bases between them. The CDR3 nucleotides are TGTGCCAGCAGGCCCTGGGGGTCTGGAAACACCATATATTTT. Protein sequence: CASRPWGSGNTIYF.

The chain's CDR3 is CASSDDSRNTIYF. CDR3 bases: TGTGCCAGCAGTGATGACAGTCGAAACACCATATATTTT. The chain is built from TRBV25-1 and TRBJ1-3; maybe TRBD1 (5 bases). From germline, CDR1 is MGHDK and CDR2 SYGVNS. This CDR3 has 13 residues. V was shortened by 3 bases and J by 5 bases, with 8 bases between the two germline ends. Filled out from reference TRBV25-1 and TRBJ1-3, the complete variable domain reads EADIYQTPRYLVIGTGKKITLECSQTMGHDKMYWYQQDPGMELHLIHYSYGVNSTEKGDLSSESTVSRIRTEHFPLTLESARPSHTSQYLCASSDDSRNTIYFGEGSWLTVV.

The chain recombines TRBV30 with TRBJ2-7; TRBD2 aligns across 7 bases. The V gene end was trimmed by 2 bases and the J gene end by 6 bases; junction bases not matched to a gene: 10. The germline gives CDR1 GTSNPN, CDR2 SVGIG (reference sequence). The CDR3 totals 14 residues. In DNA, the CDR3 is TGTGCCTGGAGTTGGGGGAGGGCCGGCCTCGAGCAGTACTTC. This translates into CAWSWGRAGLEQYF.

The chain couples TRBV7-2 to TRBJ2-5; 12 bases fit TRBD2. Trimming cost V 7 bases and J 4 bases; bases outside gene matches: 7. Germline CDR1 SGHTA, CDR2 FQGNSA. There are 15 residues in the CDR3. The CDR3, as DNA: TGTGCCAGCACGCTTGGGGGACTAGCGGGAGAGACCCAGTACTTC. This sequence encodes CASTLGGLAGETQYF.

The chain links TRBV28 to TRBJ1-4; D remains unclear. The V gene's germline CDR1 is MDHEN and CDR2 SYDVKM. V lost 4 bases and J lost 10, with 10 bases in between. This CDR3 region has 12 residues. The CDR3 region has the DNA TGTGCCAGCAGTTCCCCCGTTATAAAACTGTTTTTT. It codes for CASSSPVIKLFF. Full variable domain (rest looked up from reference TRBV28 and TRBJ1-4): DVKVTQSSRYLVKRTGEKVFLECVQDMDHENMFWYRQDPGLGLRLIYFSYDVKMKEKGDIPEGYSVSREKKERFSLILESASTNQTSMYLCASSSPVIKLFFGSGTQLSVL.